This entry lists 9 T cell receptor beta chains sequenced from one sample in a study of blood T cells in healthy people across ages. It was with a sample-barcoded 5' primer and a J-beta primer mix that a second PCR of roughly 6 to 12 cycles was run. MiXCR, run by TCRdb on the 5' RACE reads, gives a single entry per CDR3 protein. Of roughly 1,300,000 distinct CDR3 sequences listed, around 59% are singletons. Sequencing used blood. The receptors were sampled from a man between 18 and 35 years old in good health.

The chain employs TRBV6-6 and TRBJ1-6; D not certain. V was clipped by 6 bases and J by 5 bases, with 11 bases between them. CDR1 MNHNY and CDR2 SVGAGI come from the germline V gene (reference sequence). CDR3 size: 14 residues. The CDR3: CASRSQRNNSPLHF. The CDR3 coding sequence is TGTGCCAGCAGGTCCCAGCGAAATAATTCACCCCTCCACTTT.

The chain joins TRBV19 to TRBJ2-1; possibly TRBD1 for D (6 bases). This CDR3 spans 13 amino acids. Trimming pared 4 bases from V and 5 bases from J, leaving 9 bases between. The germline gives CDR1 LNHDA, CDR2 SQIVND (reference sequence). The CDR3 sequence is CASSTDRHNEQFF. For the CDR3, the DNA is TGTGCCAGTAGTACGGACAGACACAATGAGCAGTTCTTC.

The chain couples TRBV20-1 to TRBJ2-5; the match to TRBD2 covers 12 bases. The trim removed 1 base at V and 4 bases at J, leaving 10 bases unmatched. The CDR3 runs 17 residues. Germline values: CDR1 DFQATT, CDR2 SNEGSKA (reference sequence). The CDR3 DNA is TGCAGTGCTAGAGCGAGGGCCACTAGCGGGAGGAGAGAGACCCAGTACTTC. Protein sequence: CSARARATSGRRETQYF.

V is TRBV25-1 and J is TRBJ1-1, with D possibly matching TRBD1 (6 bases). The CDR3 loop spans 15 amino acids. V lost 4 bases, J lost 3 bases, and 15 bases lay in between. The germline V gene encodes CDR1 MGHDK and CDR2 SYGVNS. CDR3 protein: CASSGSGQGYTEAFF. CDR3 in DNA: TGTGCCAGCAGTGGATCCGGGCAGGGGTACACTGAAGCTTTCTTT. Looking up the rest from reference TRBV25-1 and TRBJ1-1 gives the full variable domain: EADIYQTPRYLVIGTGKKITLECSQTMGHDKMYWYQQDPGMELHLIHYSYGVNSTEKGDLSSESTVSRIRTEHFPLTLESARPSHTSQYLCASSGSGQGYTEAFFGQGTRLTVV.

The chain combines TRBV11-2 with TRBJ1-5; tentative D call: TRBD1 (6 bases). V was trimmed by 5 bases and J by 7 bases, leaving 18 bases between them. The germline V gene encodes CDR1 SGHAT and CDR2 FQNNGV. The CDR3 runs 15 residues. The CDR3 DNA sequence: TGTGCCAGCAGCCCAGGTGGGGGGCTTGGACAGCCCCAGCATTTT. It is translated as CASSPGGGLGQPQHF.

This clonotype came up a few times. The chain links TRBV4-1 to TRBJ2-7; TRBD1 might be the D (6 bases). This CDR3 has 16 amino acids. Trimming removed 4 bases from V and 2 bases from J, with 18 bases in between. Germline V gene sequence: CDR1 MGHRA, CDR2 YSYEKL. CDR3 bases: TGCGCCAGCAGCCTCCCAGGGGCAGGACCAACCTACGAGCAGTACTTC. Encoded protein: CASSLPGAGPTYEQYF.

The table lists this clonotype with a few counts. The chain employs TRBV27 and TRBJ2-6; perhaps D is TRBD1 or TRBD2 (5 bases each). The CDR3 contains 15 residues. Trimming stripped 3 bases from V and 4 bases from J, with 10 bases between. Germline assignment: CDR1 MNHEY and CDR2 SMNVEV (reference sequence). The CDR3 region has the DNA TGTGCCAGCAGTTTTAGGGGACCCGGGGCCAACGTCCTGACTTTC. Its protein product is CASSFRGPGANVLTF.

This clonotype appeared a few times. The rearrangement joins TRBV2 to TRBJ2-4, with a tentative D call TRBD1 (6 bases). The CDR3 loop spans 14 amino acids. V shed 3 bases and J shed 11 bases, with 17 bases lying between them. The germline V gene encodes CDR1 SNHLY and CDR2 FYNNEI. In DNA, the CDR3 is TGTGCCAGCAGTGAGGGGGACACGGAGCGCGTTCAGTACTTC. It specifies CASSEGDTERVQYF.

This chain uses TRBV6-5 with TRBJ1-4; D remains unclear. Germline V gene lookup returns CDR1 MNHEY and CDR2 SVGAGI. The CDR3 spans 14 residues. Trimming left V 2 bases short and J 6 bases short, with 10 bases between. This CDR3 reads CASSYQEMDEKLFF. The CDR3 DNA sequence: TGTGCCAGCAGTTACCAGGAGATGGATGAAAAACTGTTTTTT.